These T cell receptor beta chains were read from a single sample in a study of blood T cell repertoires in COVID-19. Assay: immunoSEQ multiplex PCR; the TCRdb copy retains only in-frame clones and omits some. The sample holds about 260,000 clones, 88% seen once. Material for sequencing was peripheral blood. All receptors derive from a woman in her twenties or thirties with COVID-19, enrolled during active disease. CDR3s include the opening cysteine and the closing phenylalanine or tryptophan. D genes are given only for firm matches. Only some rows state a clone size, as once, few, many or a class for expanded clones.

size	length	J	D	V	CDR3	DNA
NA	15	TRBJ1-1	TRBD1	TRBV5-5	CASSSYMGQGTEAFF	TGTGCCAGCAGCTCTTATATGGGACAGGGCACTGAAGCTTTCTTT
NA	14	TRBJ2-5	NA	TRBV6-2/TRBV6-3	CASSDVQVGETQYF	TGTGCCAGCAGTGACGTACAGGTTGGAGAGACCCAGTACTTC
NA	11	TRBJ1-2	NA	TRBV19	CASSYRSGYTF	TGTGCCAGTAGTTACAGAAGTGGCTACACCTTC
few	14	TRBJ1-2	NA	TRBV9	CASSVVPGPYGYTF	TGTGCCAGCAGCGTAGTTCCAGGCCCCTATGGCTACACCTTC
once	17	TRBJ2-3	TRBD1	TRBV5-1	CASSYSSGQARTDTQYF	TGCGCCAGCAGCTACTCTTCTGGACAGGCTCGGACAGATACGCAGTATTTT
few	13	TRBJ2-7	TRBD2	TRBV5-5	CASSPGLPDEQYF	TGTGCCAGCAGCCCGGGACTACCGGACGAGCAGTACTTC
once	15	TRBJ2-1	TRBD1	TRBV5-1	CASSSGQGARNEQFF	TGCGCCAGCAGCTCGGGACAGGGGGCAAGGAATGAGCAGTTCTTC
few	15	TRBJ1-2	TRBD1	TRBV6-5	CASSYGQGFRYGYTF	TGTGCCAGCAGTTATGGACAGGGTTTCAGATATGGCTACACCTTC
NA	15	TRBJ2-7	TRBD2	TRBV6-5	CASSYWEEGRAEQYF	TGTGCCAGCAGTTACTGGGAAGAGGGGAGGGCCGAGCAGTACTTC
NA	14	TRBJ2-3	TRBD1	TRBV5-4	CASRRDRYTDTQYF	TGTGCCAGCAGGCGGGACAGGTACACAGATACGCAGTATTTT
NA	16	TRBJ2-5	TRBD1	TRBV28	CASTRGGQGGQETQYF	TGTGCCAGCACCCGAGGCGGACAGGGGGGACAAGAGACCCAGTACTTC
NA	14	TRBJ1-2	TRBD1	TRBV19	CASARTGDNYGYTF	TGTGCCAGTGCTCGGACAGGGGACAACTATGGCTACACCTTC
NA	13	TRBJ1-2	NA	TRBV12-2	CASRRPGGNGYTF	TGTGCAAGTCGCCGGCCAGGGGGGAATGGCTACACCTTC
NA	12	TRBJ2-2	NA	TRBV7-9	CASSLARGELFF	TGTGCCAGCAGCTTAGCTCGGGGGGAGCTGTTTTTT
NA	16	TRBJ2-5	TRBD1	TRBV28	CASSFLLAGGRETQYF	TGTGCCAGCAGTTTTTTACTTGCAGGGGGCCGGGAGACCCAGTACTTC
few	12	TRBJ2-1	NA	TRBV3-1/TRBV3-2	CASSPRGYEQFF	TGTGCCAGCAGCCCGCGAGGCTATGAGCAGTTCTTC
NA	12	TRBJ2-2	NA	TRBV4-2	CASRTDHGELFF	TGTGCCAGCAGGACTGATCACGGGGAGCTGTTTTTT
NA	14	TRBJ1-3	NA	TRBV7-2	CASSSTGFGNTIYF	TGTGCCAGCAGCTCGACTGGATTCGGAAACACCATATATTTT
NA	15	TRBJ2-1	TRBD2	TRBV2	CASSPWTSTYNEQFF	TGTGCCAGCAGCCCATGGACTAGCACCTACAATGAGCAGTTCTTC
NA	16	TRBJ2-1	TRBD2	TRBV10-3	CAISESLTSGRSEQFF	TGTGCCATCAGTGAGTCCTTAACTAGCGGGAGGAGTGAGCAGTTCTTC
NA	13	TRBJ1-6	NA	TRBV28	CASSSIRNSPLHF	TGTGCCAGCAGTAGCATCCGCAATTCACCCCTCCACTTT
NA	13	TRBJ2-5	NA	TRBV15	CATSRGGAETQYF	TGTGCCACCAGCAGGGGCGGGGCCGAGACCCAGTACTTC
NA	13	TRBJ1-5	NA	TRBV28	CASNGGVNQPQHF	TGTGCCAGCAACGGGGGAGTAAATCAGCCCCAGCATTTT
NA	18	TRBJ1-1	NA	TRBV28	CASSPRAGLQGLDTEAFF	TGTGCCAGCAGTCCCCGGGCAGGATTGCAGGGGTTGGACACTGAAGCTTTCTTT
NA	15	TRBJ2-7	NA	TRBV6-5	CASSRPSASSYEQYF	TGTGCCAGCAGTCGCCCTAGCGCGAGCTCCTACGAGCAGTACTTC
NA	13	TRBJ2-7	TRBD2	TRBV7-8	CASSSSGSYEQYF	TGTGCCAGCAGCTCTAGCGGGAGTTACGAGCAGTACTTC
NA	14	TRBJ2-3	NA	TRBV10-3	CAISGARDTDTQYF	TGTGCCATCAGTGGGGCCCGGGATACAGATACGCAGTATTTT
NA	15	TRBJ2-7	TRBD2	TRBV7-9	CASSGGLASSYEQYF	TGTGCCAGCAGCGGGGGACTAGCGTCCTCCTACGAGCAGTACTTC
NA	16	TRBJ2-3	TRBD2	TRBV10-1	CASSEFSGTSTDTQYF	TGCGCCAGCAGTGAGTTTAGCGGGACTAGCACAGATACGCAGTATTTT
NA	16	TRBJ1-5	TRBD1	TRBV7-9	CASSPGTGADHQPQHF	TGTGCCAGCAGCCCGGGGACAGGGGCCGATCATCAGCCCCAGCATTTT
NA	14	TRBJ2-7	TRBD2	TRBV20-1	CSASPSGRSYEQYF	TGCAGTGCTAGTCCTAGCGGGAGGTCCTACGAGCAGTACTTC
NA	15	TRBJ2-2	NA	TRBV7-7	CASSETTSRAGELFF	TGTGCTAGCAGCGAAACGACGAGCCGGGCCGGGGAGCTGTTTTTT
once	12	TRBJ2-7	NA	TRBV7-8	CASSPSGDEQYF	TGTGCCAGCAGCCCGTCCGGGGACGAGCAGTACTTC
NA	14	TRBJ1-4	NA	TRBV5-6	CASSLSGTFEKLFF	TGTGCCAGCAGCTTATCCGGGACATTCGAAAAACTGTTTTTT
once	15	TRBJ1-2	TRBD1	TRBV5-8	CASSSGQTFHYGYTF	TGTGCCAGCAGCTCGGGACAGACCTTTCACTATGGCTACACCTTC
NA	14	TRBJ1-1	NA	TRBV19	CATKLKRGNTEAFF	TGTGCCACCAAACTGAAAAGGGGGAACACTGAAGCTTTCTTT
NA	16	TRBJ1-6	TRBD1	TRBV30	CAWTKGQVDYNSPLHF	TGTGCCTGGACGAAGGGACAGGTTGATTATAATTCACCCCTCCACTTT
NA	15	TRBJ1-6	NA	TRBV6-5	CASRQGSSYNSPLHF	TGTGCCAGCAGACAGGGAAGCTCCTATAATTCACCCCTCCACTTT
NA	12	TRBJ2-7	NA	TRBV19	CASRSRLGEQYF	TGTGCCAGTAGGTCCCGCCTCGGGGAGCAGTACTTC
NA	16	TRBJ2-3	NA	TRBV11-2	CASSLDIAQGTDTQYF	TGTGCCAGCAGCTTAGATATTGCCCAGGGCACAGATACGCAGTATTTT
NA	16	TRBJ2-1	TRBD2	TRBV27	CASIPTRGRALGEQFF	TGTGCCAGCATCCCTACACGCGGGAGGGCCCTTGGTGAGCAGTTCTTC
once	18	TRBJ1-2	NA	TRBV7-8	CASSLDWGGWRRSYGYTF	TGTGCCAGCAGCTTAGATTGGGGAGGGTGGCGGCGCTCCTATGGCTACACCTTC
NA	13	TRBJ2-1	NA	TRBV6-4	CASSGKAEGEQFF	TGTGCCAGCAGTGGGAAGGCGGAAGGTGAGCAGTTCTTC
NA	18	TRBJ1-1	TRBD1	TRBV12-5	CASGLVRDRGYMNTEAFF	TGTGCTAGTGGTTTGGTACGGGACAGGGGTTACATGAACACTGAAGCTTTCTTT
NA	17	TRBJ2-2	TRBD2	TRBV5-1	CASSLGLAGEGTGELFF	TGCGCCAGCAGCTTGGGACTAGCGGGAGAAGGCACCGGGGAGCTGTTTTTT
NA	15	TRBJ1-5	NA	TRBV9	CASSVGQGSNQPQHF	TGTGCCAGCAGCGTAGGGCAGGGTAGCAATCAGCCCCAGCATTTT
NA	15	TRBJ1-5	TRBD1	TRBV28	CASSQRTGGNQPQHF	TGTGCCAGCAGCCAGAGGACAGGGGGCAATCAGCCCCAGCATTTT
NA	13	TRBJ1-5	NA	TRBV7-9	CASSLSGNQPQHF	TGTGCCAGCAGTTTAAGCGGAAATCAGCCCCAGCATTTT
NA	15	TRBJ1-6	NA	TRBV18	CASSPSGEHGSPLHF	TGTGCCAGCTCACCTTCAGGGGAGCATGGGTCACCCCTCCACTTT
NA	14	TRBJ2-3	TRBD2	TRBV28	CASRPGLAADTQYF	TGTGCCAGCAGACCAGGACTAGCGGCAGATACGCAGTATTTT
NA	14	TRBJ2-7	NA	TRBV19	CASSIVGTFGEQYF	TGTGCCAGTAGTATAGTCGGGACTTTTGGCGAGCAGTACTTC
NA	14	TRBJ1-2	NA	TRBV19	CASSIVPANYGYTF	TGTGCCAGTAGTATAGTGCCAGCTAACTATGGCTACACCTTC